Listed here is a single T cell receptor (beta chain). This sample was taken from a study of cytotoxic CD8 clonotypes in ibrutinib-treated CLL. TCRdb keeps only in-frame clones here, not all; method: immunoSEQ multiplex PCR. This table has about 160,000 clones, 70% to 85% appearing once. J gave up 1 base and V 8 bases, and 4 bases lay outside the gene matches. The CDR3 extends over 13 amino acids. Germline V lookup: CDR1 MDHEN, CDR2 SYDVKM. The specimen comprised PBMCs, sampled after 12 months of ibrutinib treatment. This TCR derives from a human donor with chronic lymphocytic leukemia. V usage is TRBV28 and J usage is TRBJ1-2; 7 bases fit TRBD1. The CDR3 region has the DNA TGTGCCAGCGACAACAGGGGTAACTATGGCTACACCTTC. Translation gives CASDNRGNYGYTF.